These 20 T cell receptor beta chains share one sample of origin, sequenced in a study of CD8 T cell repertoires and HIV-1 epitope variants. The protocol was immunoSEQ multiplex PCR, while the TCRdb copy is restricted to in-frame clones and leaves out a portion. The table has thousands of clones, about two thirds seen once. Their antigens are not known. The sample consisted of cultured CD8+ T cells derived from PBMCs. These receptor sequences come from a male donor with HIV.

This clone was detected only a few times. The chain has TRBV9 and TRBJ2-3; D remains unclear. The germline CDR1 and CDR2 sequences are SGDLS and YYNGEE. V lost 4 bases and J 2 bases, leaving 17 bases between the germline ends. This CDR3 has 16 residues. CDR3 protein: CASSTGQYPHTDTQYF. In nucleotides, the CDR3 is TGTGCCAGCAGCACGGGCCAATATCCCCACACAGATACGCAGTATTTT. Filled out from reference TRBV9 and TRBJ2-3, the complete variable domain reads DSGVTQTPKHLITATGQRVTLRCSPRSGDLSVYWYQQSLDQGLQFLIQYYNGEERAKGNILERFSAQQFPDLHSELNLSSLELGDSALYFCASSTGQYPHTDTQYFGPGTRLTVL.

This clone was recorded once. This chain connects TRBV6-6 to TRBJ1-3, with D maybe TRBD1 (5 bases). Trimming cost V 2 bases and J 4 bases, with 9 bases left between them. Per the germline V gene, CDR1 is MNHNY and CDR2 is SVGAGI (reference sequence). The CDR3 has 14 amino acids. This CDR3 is CASSYGGTGNTIYF. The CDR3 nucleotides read TGTGCCAGCAGTTACGGGGGGACCGGAAACACCATATATTTT.

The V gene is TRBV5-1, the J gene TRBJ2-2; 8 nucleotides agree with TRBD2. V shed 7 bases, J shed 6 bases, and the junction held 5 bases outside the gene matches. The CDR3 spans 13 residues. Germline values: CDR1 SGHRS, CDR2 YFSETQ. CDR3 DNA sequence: TGCGCCAGCGACTCTAGCGGGTCCGGGGAGCTGTTTTTT. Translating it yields CASDSSGSGELFF.

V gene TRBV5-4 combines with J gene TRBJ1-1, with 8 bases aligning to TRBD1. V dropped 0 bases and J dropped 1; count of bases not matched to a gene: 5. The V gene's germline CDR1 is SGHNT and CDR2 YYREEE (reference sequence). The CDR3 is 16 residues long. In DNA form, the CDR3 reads TGTGCCAGCAGCTTGGATAGGGGACAGGCGAACACTGAAGCTTTCTTT. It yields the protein CASSLDRGQANTEAFF.

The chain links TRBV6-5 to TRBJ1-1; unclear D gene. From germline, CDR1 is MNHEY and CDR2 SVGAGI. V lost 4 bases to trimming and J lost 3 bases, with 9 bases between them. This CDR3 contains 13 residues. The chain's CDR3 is CASSLVGYTEAFF. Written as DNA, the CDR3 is TGTGCCAGCAGTTTAGTCGGATACACTGAAGCTTTCTTT.

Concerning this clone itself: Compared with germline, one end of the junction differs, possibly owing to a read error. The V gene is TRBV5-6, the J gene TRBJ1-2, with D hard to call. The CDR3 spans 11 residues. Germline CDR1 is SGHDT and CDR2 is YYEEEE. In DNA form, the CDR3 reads TGTGCCAGCAGCTCTAGCAACGTGCTCGACTTC. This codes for CASSSSNVLDF.

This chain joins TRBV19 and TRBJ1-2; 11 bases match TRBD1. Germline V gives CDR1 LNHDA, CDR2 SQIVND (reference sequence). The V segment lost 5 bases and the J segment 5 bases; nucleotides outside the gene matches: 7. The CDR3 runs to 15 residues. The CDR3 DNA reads TGTGCCAGTAGTCCCGTTGGACAGGGGGCTTATGGCTACACCTTC. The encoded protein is CASSPVGQGAYGYTF. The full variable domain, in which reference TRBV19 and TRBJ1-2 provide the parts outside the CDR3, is DGGITQSPKYLFRKEGQNVTLSCEQNLNHDAMYWYRQDPGQGLRLIYYSQIVNDFQKGDIAEGYSVSREKKESFPLTVTSAQKNPTAFYLCASSPVGQGAYGYTFGSGTRLTVV.

CDR3 DNA sequence: TGTGCCAGCAGTTTCCGCAGGGCGAACACCGGGGAGCTGTTTTTT. It is translated as CASSFRRANTGELFF. The chain uses TRBV27 and TRBJ2-2; perhaps TRBD1 as D (5 bases). The CDR3 is 15 residues long. Germline V gene sequence: CDR1 MNHEY, CDR2 SMNVEV (reference sequence). V shed 3 bases and J shed 0 bases, with 8 bases lying between them.

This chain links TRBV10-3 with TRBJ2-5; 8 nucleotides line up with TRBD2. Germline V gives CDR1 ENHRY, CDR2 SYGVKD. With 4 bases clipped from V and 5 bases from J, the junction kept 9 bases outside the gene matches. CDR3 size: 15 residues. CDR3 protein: CAISAGSGDGETQYF. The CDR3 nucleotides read TGTGCCATCAGTGCGGGTAGCGGGGACGGGGAGACCCAGTACTTC.

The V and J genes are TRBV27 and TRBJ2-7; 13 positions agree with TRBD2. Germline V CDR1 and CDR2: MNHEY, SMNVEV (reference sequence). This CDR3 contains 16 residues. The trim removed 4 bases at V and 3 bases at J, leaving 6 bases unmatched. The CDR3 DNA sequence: TGTGCCAGCAGTTCCCCGACTAGCGGGAGGTTCTACGAGCAGTACTTC. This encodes CASSSPTSGRFYEQYF.

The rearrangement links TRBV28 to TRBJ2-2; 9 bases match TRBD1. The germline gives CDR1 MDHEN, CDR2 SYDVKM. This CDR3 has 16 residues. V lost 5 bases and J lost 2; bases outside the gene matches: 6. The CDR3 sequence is CASSPPGQGNTGELFF. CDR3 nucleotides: TGTGCCAGCAGTCCCCCGGGACAGGGAAACACCGGGGAGCTGTTTTTT.

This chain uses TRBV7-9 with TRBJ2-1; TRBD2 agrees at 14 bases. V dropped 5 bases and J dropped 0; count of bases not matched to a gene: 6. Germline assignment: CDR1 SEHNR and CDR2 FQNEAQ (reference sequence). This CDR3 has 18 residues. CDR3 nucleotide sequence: TGTGCCAGCAGCCCGAGACTAGCGGGAGGGAGCTCCTACAATGAGCAGTTCTTC. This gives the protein CASSPRLAGGSSYNEQFF.

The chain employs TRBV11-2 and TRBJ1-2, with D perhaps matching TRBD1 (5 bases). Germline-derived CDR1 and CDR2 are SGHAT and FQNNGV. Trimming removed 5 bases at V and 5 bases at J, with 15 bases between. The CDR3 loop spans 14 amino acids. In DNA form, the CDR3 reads TGTGCCAGCAGCCCAAGGGGCATTGCGTATGGCTACACCTTC. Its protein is CASSPRGIAYGYTF.

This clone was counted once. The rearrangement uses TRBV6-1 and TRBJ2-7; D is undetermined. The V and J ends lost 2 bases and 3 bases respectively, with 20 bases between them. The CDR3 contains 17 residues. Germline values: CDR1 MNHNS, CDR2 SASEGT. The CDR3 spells CASSEYALTSLLYEQYF. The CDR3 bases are TGTGCCAGCAGTGAATATGCTCTTACATCACTCCTCTACGAGCAGTACTTC.

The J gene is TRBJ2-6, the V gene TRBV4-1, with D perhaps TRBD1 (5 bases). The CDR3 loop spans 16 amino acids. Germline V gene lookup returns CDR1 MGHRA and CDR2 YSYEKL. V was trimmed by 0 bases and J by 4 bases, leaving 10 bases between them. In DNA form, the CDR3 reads TGCGCCAGCAGCCAAGATGCAGGGTTCGGGGCCAACGTCCTGACTTTC. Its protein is CASSQDAGFGANVLTF.

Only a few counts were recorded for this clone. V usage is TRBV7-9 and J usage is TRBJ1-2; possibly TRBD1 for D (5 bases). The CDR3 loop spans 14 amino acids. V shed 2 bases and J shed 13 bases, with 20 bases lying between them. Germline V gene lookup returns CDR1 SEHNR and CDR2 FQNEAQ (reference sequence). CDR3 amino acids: CASSLLEAGLERTF. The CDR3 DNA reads TGTGCCAGCAGCTTACTTGAGGCAGGGCTGGAGCGCACCTTC.

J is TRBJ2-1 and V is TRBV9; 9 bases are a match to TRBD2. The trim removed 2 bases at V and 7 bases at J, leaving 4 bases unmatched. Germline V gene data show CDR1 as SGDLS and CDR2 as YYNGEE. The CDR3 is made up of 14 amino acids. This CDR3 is CASSVRGGFNEQFF. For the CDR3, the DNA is TGTGCCAGCAGCGTGCGGGGGGGATTTAATGAGCAGTTCTTC.

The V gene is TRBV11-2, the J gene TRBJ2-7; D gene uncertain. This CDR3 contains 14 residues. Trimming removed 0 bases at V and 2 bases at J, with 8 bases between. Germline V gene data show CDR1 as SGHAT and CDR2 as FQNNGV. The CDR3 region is CASSLDIGTYEQYF. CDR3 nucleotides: TGTGCCAGCAGCTTAGATATAGGGACCTACGAGCAGTACTTC.

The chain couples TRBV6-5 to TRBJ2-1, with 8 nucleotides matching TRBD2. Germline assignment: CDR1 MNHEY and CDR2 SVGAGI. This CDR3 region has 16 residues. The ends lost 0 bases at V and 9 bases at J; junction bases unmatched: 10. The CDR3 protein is CASSYSTSVSQPEQFF. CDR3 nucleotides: TGTGCCAGCAGTTACTCGACTAGCGTCTCGCAACCTGAGCAGTTCTTC.

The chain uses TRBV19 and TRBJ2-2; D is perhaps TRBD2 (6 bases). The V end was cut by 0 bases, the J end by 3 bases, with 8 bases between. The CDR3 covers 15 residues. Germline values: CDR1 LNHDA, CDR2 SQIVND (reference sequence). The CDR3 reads CASSIDGRYTGELFF. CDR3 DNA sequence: TGTGCCAGTAGTATAGACGGGAGATACACCGGGGAGCTGTTTTTT.